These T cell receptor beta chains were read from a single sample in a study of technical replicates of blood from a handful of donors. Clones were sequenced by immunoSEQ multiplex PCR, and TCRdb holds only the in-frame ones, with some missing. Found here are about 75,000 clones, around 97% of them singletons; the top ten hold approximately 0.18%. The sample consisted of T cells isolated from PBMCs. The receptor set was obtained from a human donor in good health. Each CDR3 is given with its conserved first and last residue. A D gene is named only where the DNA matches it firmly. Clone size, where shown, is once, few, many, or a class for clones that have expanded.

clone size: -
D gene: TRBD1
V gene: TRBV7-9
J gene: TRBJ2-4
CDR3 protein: CASSAGDRGIQYF
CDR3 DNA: TGTGCCAGCAGCGCAGGGGACAGGGGAATTCAGTACTTC

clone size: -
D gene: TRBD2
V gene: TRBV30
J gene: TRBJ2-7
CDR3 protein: CAWMGLAGGSYEQYF
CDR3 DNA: TGTGCCTGGATGGGACTAGCGGGGGGGTCCTACGAGCAGTACTTC

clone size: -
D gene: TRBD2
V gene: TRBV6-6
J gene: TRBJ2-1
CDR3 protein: CASNPTSGYNEQFF
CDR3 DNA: TGTGCCAGCAACCCGACTAGCGGATACAATGAGCAGTTCTTC

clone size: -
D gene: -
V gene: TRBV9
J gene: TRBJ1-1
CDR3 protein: CASSMRELARTEAFF
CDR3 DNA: TGTGCCAGCAGTATGAGGGAATTGGCGCGGACTGAAGCTTTCTTT

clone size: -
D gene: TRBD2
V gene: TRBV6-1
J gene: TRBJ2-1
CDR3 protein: CASSVSLAGGRSYNEQFF
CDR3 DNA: TGTGCCAGCAGTGTTTCGCTAGCGGGGGGACGCTCCTACAATGAGCAGTTCTTC

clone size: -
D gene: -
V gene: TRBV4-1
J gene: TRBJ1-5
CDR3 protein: CASSQVSLGYSNQPQHF
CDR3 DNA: TGCGCCAGCAGCCAAGTAAGTTTGGGCTATAGCAATCAGCCCCAGCATTTT

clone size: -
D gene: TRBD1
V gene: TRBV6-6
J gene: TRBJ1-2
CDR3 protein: CASSRPGQGNGGYTF
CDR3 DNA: TGTGCCAGCAGTCGTCCGGGACAGGGGAACGGGGGCTACACCTTC

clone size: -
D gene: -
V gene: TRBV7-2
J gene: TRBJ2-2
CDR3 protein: CASSLGLPVYGELFF
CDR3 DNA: TGTGCCAGCAGCTTAGGACTGCCGGTATACGGGGAGCTGTTTTTT

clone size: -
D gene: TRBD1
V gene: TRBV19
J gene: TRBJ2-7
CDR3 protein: CASSIDRNRGTEQYF
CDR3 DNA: TGTGCCAGTAGTATAGATCGCAACAGGGGAACCGAGCAGTACTTC

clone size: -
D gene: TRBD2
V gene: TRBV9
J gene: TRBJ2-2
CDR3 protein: CASSVGLAGSTGELFF
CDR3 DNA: TGTGCCAGCAGCGTAGGGCTAGCGGGGTCCACCGGGGAGCTGTTTTTT

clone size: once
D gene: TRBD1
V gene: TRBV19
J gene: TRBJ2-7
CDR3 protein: CASDRGIYEQYF
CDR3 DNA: TGTGCCAGTGACAGGGGGATCTACGAGCAGTACTTC

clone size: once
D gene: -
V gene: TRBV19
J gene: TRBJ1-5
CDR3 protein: CASSISRVDQPQHF
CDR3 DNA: TGTGCCAGTAGTATAAGCAGGGTTGATCAGCCCCAGCATTTT

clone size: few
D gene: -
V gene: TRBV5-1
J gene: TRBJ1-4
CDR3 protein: CASSLAQQVGEKLFF
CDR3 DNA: TGCGCCAGCAGCTTGGCCCAACAGGTCGGTGAAAAACTGTTTTTT

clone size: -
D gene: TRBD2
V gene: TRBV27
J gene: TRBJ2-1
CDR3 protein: CASRRGLAGENEQFF
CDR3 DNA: TGTGCCAGCAGGAGGGGGCTAGCGGGAGAGAATGAGCAGTTCTTC

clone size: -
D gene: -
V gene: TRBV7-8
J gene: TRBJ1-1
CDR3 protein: CASSFGQMNTEAFF
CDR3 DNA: TGTGCCAGCAGCTTCGGACAGATGAACACTGAAGCTTTCTTT

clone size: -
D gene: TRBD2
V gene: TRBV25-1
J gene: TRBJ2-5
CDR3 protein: CASREGLAGETQYF
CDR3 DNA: TGTGCCAGCAGGGAAGGACTAGCGGGAGAGACCCAGTACTTC

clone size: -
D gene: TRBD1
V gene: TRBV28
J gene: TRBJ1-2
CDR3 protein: CASSLQGAKGYTF
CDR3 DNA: TGTGCCAGCAGTCTACAGGGGGCGAAGGGCTACACCTTC

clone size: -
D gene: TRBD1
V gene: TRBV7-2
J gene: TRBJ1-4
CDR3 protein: CASSRYRGVSEKLFF
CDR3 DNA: TGTGCCAGCAGCAGATACAGGGGTGTTAGTGAAAAACTGTTTTTT

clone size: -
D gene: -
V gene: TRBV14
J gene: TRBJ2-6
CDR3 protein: CASSQGRDAGANVLTF
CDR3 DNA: TGTGCCAGCAGCCAAGGGCGGGACGCTGGGGCCAACGTCCTGACTTTC

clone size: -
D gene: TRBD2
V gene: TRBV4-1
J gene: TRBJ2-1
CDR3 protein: CASSTPGLAGGRGPYNEQFF
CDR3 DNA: TGCGCCAGCAGCACACCGGGACTAGCGGGAGGGAGGGGTCCCTACAATGAGCAGTTCTTC

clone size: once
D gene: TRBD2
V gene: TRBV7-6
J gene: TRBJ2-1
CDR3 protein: CASSFQRGGKGEQFF
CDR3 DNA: TGTGCCAGCAGCTTTCAGCGGGGGGGCAAGGGTGAGCAGTTCTTC

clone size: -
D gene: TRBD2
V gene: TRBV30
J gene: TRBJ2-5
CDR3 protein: CACFLAGEETQYF
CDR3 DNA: TGTGCCTGCTTCCTAGCGGGGGAAGAGACCCAGTACTTC

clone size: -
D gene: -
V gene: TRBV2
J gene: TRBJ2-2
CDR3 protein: CASRGQNTGELFF
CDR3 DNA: TGTGCCAGCAGGGGACAGAACACCGGGGAGCTGTTTTTT

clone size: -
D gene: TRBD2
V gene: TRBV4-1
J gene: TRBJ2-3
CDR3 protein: CASSATTSGRTYTDTQYF
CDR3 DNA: TGCGCCAGCAGCGCAACGACTAGCGGGAGGACCTACACAGATACGCAGTATTTT

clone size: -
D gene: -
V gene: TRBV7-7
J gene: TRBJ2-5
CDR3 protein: CASSLEQNQETQYF
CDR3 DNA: TGTGCTAGCAGCTTGGAACAGAACCAAGAGACCCAGTACTTC

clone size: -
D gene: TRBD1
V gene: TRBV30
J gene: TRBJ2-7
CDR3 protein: CACYKTGGPEQYF
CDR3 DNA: TGTGCCTGTTACAAGACAGGGGGCCCCGAGCAGTACTTC

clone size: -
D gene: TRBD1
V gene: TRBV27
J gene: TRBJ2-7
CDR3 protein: CASSIFPDRELSYEQYF
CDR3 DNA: TGTGCCAGCAGTATCTTTCCGGACAGGGAACTCTCCTACGAGCAGTACTTC

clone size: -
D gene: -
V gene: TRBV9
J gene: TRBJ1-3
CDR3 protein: CASSVASAGSSGNTIYF
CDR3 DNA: TGTGCCAGCAGCGTAGCCAGCGCGGGGTCCTCTGGAAACACCATATATTTT

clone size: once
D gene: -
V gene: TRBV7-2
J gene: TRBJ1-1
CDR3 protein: CASSPYTEAFF
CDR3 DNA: TGTGCCAGCAGCCCGTACACTGAAGCTTTCTTT

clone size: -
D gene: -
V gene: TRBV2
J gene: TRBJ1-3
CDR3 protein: CASSEGLSGNTIYF
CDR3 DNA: TGTGCCAGCAGTGAAGGACTATCAGGAAACACCATATATTTT

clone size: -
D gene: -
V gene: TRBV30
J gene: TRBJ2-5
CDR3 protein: CAWSVSGIETQYF
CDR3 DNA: TGTGCCTGGAGTGTATCCGGGATCGAGACCCAGTACTTC

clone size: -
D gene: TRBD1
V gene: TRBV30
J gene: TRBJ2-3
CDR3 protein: CACRQGSGTDTQYF
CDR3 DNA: TGTGCCTGCCGACAGGGGAGTGGCACAGATACGCAGTATTTT

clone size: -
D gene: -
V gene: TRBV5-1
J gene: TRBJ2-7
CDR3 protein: CASSLGGAEQYF
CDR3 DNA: TGCGCCAGCAGCTTGGGAGGTGCCGAGCAGTACTTC

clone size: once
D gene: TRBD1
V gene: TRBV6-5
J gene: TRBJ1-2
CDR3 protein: CASSLTGGDGYTF
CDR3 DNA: TGTGCCAGCAGTTTGACAGGGGGCGATGGCTACACCTTC

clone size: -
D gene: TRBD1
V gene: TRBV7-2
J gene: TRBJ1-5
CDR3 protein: CASSQWTGGWDQPQHF
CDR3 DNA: TGTGCCAGCAGCCAGTGGACAGGGGGCTGGGATCAGCCCCAGCATTTT

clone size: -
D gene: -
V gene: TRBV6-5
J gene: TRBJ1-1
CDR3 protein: CASINPGGFEAFF
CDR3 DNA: TGTGCCAGCATCAACCCCGGGGGATTTGAAGCTTTCTTT

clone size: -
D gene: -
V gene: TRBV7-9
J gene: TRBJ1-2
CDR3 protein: CASSVYLTVYGYTF
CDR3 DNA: TGTGCCAGCAGCGTATACTTGACTGTCTATGGCTACACCTTC

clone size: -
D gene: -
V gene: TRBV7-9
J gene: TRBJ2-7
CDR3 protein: CASSLRTGEQYF
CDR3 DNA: TGTGCCAGCAGCCTCCGGACTGGCGAGCAGTACTTC

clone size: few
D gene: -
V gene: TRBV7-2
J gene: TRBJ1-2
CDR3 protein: CASSSRNQENHYGYTF
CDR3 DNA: TGTGCCAGCAGCTCCCGGAATCAGGAAAACCACTATGGCTACACCTTC

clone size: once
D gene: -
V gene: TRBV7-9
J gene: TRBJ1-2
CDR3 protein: CASSLSLQVIYGYTF
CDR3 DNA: TGTGCCAGCAGCTTATCCCTACAGGTGATCTATGGCTACACCTTC

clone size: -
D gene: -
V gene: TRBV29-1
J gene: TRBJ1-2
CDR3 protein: CSVEERQVPHYGYTF
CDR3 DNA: TGCAGCGTTGAAGAAAGACAGGTCCCACACTATGGCTACACCTTC

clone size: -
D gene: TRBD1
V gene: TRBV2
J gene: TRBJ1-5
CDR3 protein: CASSKGFRRGNQPQHF
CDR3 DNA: TGTGCCAGCAGCAAAGGGTTTCGCAGGGGGAATCAGCCCCAGCATTTT

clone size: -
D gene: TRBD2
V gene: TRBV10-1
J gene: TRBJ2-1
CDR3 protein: CATGVGGRGNEQFF
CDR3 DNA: TGCGCCACCGGAGTTGGCGGGAGGGGCAATGAGCAGTTCTTC

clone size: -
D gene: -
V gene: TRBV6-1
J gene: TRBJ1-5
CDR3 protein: CASYEQGWSNQPQHF
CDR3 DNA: TGTGCCAGCTATGAGCAGGGATGGAGCAATCAGCCCCAGCATTTT

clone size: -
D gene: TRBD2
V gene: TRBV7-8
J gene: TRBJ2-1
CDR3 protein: CASSSLAGGLWNEQFF
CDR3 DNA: TGTGCCAGCAGCTCCTTAGCGGGAGGGCTATGGAATGAGCAGTTCTTC

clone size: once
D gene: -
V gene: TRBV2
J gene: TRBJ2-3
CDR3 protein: CASRAGLSTDTQYF
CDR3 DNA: TGTGCCAGCAGGGCAGGCCTTAGCACAGATACGCAGTATTTT

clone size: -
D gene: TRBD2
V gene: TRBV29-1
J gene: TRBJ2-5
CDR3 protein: CSVRTSGGETQYF
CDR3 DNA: TGCAGCGTTAGGACTAGCGGGGGGGAGACCCAGTACTTC

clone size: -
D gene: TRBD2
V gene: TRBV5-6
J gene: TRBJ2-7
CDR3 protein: CASSPGRAHEQYF
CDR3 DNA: TGTGCCAGCAGCCCGGGGAGGGCCCACGAGCAGTACTTC

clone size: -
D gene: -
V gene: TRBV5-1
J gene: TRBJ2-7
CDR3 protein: CASSLGQSYEQYF
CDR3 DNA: TGCGCCAGCAGCTTGGGACAGTCCTACGAGCAGTACTTC

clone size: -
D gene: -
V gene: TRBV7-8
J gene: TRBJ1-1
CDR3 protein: CASSLAGLTEAFF
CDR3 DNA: TGTGCCAGCAGCTTAGCGGGGCTCACTGAAGCTTTCTTT

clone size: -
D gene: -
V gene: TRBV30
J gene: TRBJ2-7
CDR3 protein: CAWRGGPSSYEQYF
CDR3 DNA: TGTGCCTGGAGAGGGGGACCCAGCTCCTACGAGCAGTACTTC

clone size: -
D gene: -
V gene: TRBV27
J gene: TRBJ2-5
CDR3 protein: CASSFLRQETQYF
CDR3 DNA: TGTGCCAGCAGTTTTCTACGGCAAGAGACCCAGTACTTC

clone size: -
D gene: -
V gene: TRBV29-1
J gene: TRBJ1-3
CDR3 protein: CSIVQGDSGNTIYF
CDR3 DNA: TGCAGCATAGTCCAGGGTGACTCTGGAAACACCATATATTTT